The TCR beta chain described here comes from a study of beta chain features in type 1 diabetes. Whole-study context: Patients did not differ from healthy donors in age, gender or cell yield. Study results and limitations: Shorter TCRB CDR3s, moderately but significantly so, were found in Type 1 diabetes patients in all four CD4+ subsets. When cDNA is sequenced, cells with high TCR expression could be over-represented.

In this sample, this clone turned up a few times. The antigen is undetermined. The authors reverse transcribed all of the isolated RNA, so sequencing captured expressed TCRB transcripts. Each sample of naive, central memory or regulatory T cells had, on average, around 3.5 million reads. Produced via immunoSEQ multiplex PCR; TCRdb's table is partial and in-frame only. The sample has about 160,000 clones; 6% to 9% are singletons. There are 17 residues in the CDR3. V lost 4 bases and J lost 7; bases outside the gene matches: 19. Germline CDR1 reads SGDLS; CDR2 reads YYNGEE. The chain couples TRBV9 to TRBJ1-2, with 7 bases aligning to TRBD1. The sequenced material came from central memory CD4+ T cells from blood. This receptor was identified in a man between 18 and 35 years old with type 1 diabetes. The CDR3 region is CASSLTPNQGESSGYTF. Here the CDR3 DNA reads TGTGCCAGCAGCCTCACCCCGAATCAGGGGGAGAGTAGTGGCTACACCTTC.